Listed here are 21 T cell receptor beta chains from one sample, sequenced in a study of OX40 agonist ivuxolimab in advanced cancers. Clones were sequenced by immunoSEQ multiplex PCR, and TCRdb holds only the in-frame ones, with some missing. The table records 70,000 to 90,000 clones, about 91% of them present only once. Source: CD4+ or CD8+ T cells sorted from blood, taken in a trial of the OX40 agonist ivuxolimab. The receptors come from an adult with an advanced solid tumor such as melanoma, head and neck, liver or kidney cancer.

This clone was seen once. This chain's CDR3 is CASSLRDSGNQPQHF. In DNA, the CDR3 is TGTGCCAGTAGTCTCAGGGATTCGGGCAATCAGCCCCAGCATTTT. The chain joins TRBV19 to TRBJ1-5, with D tentatively TRBD1 (5 bases). Per the germline V gene, CDR1 is LNHDA and CDR2 is SQIVND (reference sequence). The CDR3 consists of 15 residues. The V and J ends lost 5 bases and 2 bases respectively, with 13 bases between them.

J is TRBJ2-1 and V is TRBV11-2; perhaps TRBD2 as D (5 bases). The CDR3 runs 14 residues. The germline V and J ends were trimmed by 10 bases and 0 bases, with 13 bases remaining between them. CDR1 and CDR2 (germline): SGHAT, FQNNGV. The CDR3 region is CATELGSSYNEQFF. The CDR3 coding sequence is TGTGCCACCGAGCTGGGGAGCTCCTACAATGAGCAGTTCTTC.

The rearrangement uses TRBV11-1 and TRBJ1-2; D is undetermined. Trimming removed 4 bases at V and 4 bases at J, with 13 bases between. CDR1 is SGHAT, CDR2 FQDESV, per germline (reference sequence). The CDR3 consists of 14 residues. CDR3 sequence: CASSSLGRTYGYTF. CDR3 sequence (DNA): TGTGCCAGCAGCTCACTCGGACGGACCTATGGCTACACCTTC.

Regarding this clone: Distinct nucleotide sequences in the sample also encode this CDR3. CDR3 DNA sequence: TGTGCCAGCAGCTCCAGCACAGATACGCAGTATTTT. Its translation: CASSSSTDTQYF. The chain carries TRBV11-2 and TRBJ2-3, with D hard to call. The germline V and J ends were trimmed by 4 bases and 0 bases, with 2 bases remaining between them. CDR1 SGHAT and CDR2 FQNNGV come from the germline V gene. The CDR3 runs 12 residues.

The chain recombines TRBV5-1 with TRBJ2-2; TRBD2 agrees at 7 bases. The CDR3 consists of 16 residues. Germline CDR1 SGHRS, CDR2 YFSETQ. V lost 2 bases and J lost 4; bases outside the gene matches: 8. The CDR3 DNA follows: TGCGCCAGCAGCTTCGGCGGGAGTAGGGGCACCGGGGAGCTGTTTTTT. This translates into CASSFGGSRGTGELFF.

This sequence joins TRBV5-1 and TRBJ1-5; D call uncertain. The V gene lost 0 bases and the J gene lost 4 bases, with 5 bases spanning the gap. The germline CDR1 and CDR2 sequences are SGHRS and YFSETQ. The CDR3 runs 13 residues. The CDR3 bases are TGCGCCAGCAGCTTGGACGCTAATCAGCCCCAGCATTTT. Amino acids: CASSLDANQPQHF.

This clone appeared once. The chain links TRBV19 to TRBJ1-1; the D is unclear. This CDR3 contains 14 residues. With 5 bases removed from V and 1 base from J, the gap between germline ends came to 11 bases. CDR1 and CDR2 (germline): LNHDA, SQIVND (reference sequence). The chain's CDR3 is CASSFRGRNTEAFF. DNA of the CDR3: TGTGCCAGTAGTTTCCGGGGTAGGAACACTGAAGCTTTCTTT. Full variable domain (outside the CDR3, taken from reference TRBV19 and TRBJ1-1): DGGITQSPKYLFRKEGQNVTLSCEQNLNHDAMYWYRQDPGQGLRLIYYSQIVNDFQKGDIAEGYSVSREKKESFPLTVTSAQKNPTAFYLCASSFRGRNTEAFFGQGTRLTVV.

The CDR3 DNA reads TGTGCCAGCAGTCCTCATAGCGGAAAACTGTACAATGAGCAGTTCTTC. This codes for CASSPHSGKLYNEQFF. The rearrangement uses TRBV28 and TRBJ2-1; TRBD2 is a possible D gene (6 bases). The CDR3 extends over 16 amino acids. Germline-derived CDR1 and CDR2 are MDHEN and SYDVKM. V dropped 5 bases and J dropped 4 bases, with 18 bases sitting between them. Full variable domain (missing parts from reference TRBV28 and TRBJ2-1): DVKVTQSSRYLVKRTGEKVFLECVQDMDHENMFWYRQDPGLGLRLIYFSYDVKMKEKGDIPEGYSVSREKKERFSLILESASTNQTSMYLCASSPHSGKLYNEQFFGPGTRLTVL.

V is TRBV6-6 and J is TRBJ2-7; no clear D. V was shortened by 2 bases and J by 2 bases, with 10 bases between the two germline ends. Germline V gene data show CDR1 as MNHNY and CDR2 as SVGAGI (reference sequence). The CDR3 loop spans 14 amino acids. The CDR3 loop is CASSYSSAPYEQYF. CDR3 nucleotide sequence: TGTGCCAGCAGTTACAGTTCGGCCCCCTACGAGCAGTACTTC.

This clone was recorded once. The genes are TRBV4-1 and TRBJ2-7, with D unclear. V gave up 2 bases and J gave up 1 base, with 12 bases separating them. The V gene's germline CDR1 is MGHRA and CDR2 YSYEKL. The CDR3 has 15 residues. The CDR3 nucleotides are TGCGCCAGCAGCCAACCTGATGTGAGGTCCTACGAGCAGTACTTC. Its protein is CASSQPDVRSYEQYF.

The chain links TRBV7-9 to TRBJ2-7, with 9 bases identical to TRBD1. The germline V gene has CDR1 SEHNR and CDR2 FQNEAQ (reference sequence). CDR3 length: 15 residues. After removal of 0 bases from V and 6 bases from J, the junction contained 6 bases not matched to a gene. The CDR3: CASSLAGQGTTEQYF. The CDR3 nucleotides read TGTGCCAGCAGCTTAGCGGGACAGGGAACAACCGAGCAGTACTTC.

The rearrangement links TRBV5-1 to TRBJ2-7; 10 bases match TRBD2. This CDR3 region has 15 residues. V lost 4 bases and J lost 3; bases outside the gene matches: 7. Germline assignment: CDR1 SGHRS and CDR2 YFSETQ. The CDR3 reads CASSLWLAGGYEQYF. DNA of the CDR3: TGCGCCAGCAGCCTTTGGTTAGCGGGAGGCTACGAGCAGTACTTC. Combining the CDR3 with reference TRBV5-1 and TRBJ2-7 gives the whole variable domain KAGVTQTPRYLIKTRGQQVTLSCSPISGHRSVSWYQQTPGQGLQFLFEYFSETQRNKGNFPGRFSGRQFSNSRSEMNVSTLELGDSALYLCASSLWLAGGYEQYFGPGTRLTVT.

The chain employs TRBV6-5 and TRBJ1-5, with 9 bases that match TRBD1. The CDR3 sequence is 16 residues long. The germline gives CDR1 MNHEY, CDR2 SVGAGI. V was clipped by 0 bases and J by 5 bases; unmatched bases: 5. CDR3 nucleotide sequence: TGTGCCAGCAGTTACTCGAGGGACAGGGACCATCAGCCCCAGCATTTT. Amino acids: CASSYSRDRDHQPQHF.

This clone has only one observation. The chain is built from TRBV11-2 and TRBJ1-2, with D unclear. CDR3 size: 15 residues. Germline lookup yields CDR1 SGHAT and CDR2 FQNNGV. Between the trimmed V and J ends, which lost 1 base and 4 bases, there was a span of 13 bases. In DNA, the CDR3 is TGTGCCAGCAGCTTAGCCGCCGCCCCTTTCTATGGCTACACCTTC. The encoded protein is CASSLAAAPFYGYTF.

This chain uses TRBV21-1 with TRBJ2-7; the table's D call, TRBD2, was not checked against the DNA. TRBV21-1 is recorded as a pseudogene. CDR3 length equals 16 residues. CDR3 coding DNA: TGTGCCAGCAGCAACGTCAGCGGGAGGGCACCCTACGAGCAGTACTTC. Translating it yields CASSNVSGRAPYEQYF.

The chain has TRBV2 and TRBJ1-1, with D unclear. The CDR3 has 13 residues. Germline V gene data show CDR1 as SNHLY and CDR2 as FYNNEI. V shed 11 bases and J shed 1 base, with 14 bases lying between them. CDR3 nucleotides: TGTGCCGGTACCCAAATGGGGAACACTGAAGCTTTCTTT. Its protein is CAGTQMGNTEAFF. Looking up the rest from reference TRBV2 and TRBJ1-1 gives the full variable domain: EPEVTQTPSHQVTQMGQEVILRCVPISNHLYFYWYRQILGQKVEFLVSFYNNEISEKSEIFDDQFSVERPDGSNFTLKIRSTKLEDSAMYFCAGTQMGNTEAFFGQGTRLTVV.

The CDR3 nucleotides are TGTGCCAGCAGTCCCTTCTTCATGGGACTAACCCCAAACCCCCCCTACGAGCAGTACTTC. This gives the protein CASSPFFMGLTPNPPYEQYF. V gene TRBV4-2 combines with J gene TRBJ2-7; 7 bases are a match to TRBD2. Germline V gives CDR1 LGHNA, CDR2 YNFKEQ. This CDR3 has 20 residues. The J segment lost 2 bases and the V segment lost 6 bases, leaving 25 bases of the junction unmatched.

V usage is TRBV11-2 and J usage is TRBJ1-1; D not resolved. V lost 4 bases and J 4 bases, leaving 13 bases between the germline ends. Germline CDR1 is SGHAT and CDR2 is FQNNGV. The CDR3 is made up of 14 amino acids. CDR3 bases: TGTGCCAGCAGCTCCCCGAGGGAGGGCACTGAAGCTTTCTTT. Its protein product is CASSSPREGTEAFF.

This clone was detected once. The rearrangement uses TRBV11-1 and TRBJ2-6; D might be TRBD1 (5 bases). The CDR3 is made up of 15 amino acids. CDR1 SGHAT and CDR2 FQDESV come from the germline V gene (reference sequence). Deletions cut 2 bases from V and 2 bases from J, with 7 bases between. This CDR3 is CASSLQGAGANVLTF. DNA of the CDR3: TGTGCCAGCAGCTTACAGGGCGCTGGGGCCAACGTCCTGACTTTC.

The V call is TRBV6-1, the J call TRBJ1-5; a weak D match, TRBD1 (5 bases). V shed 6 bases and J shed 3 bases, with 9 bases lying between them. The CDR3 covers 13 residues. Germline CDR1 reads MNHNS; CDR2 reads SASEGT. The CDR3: CASRDSYNQPQHF. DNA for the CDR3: TGTGCCAGCAGAGACAGCTACAATCAGCCCCAGCATTTT.

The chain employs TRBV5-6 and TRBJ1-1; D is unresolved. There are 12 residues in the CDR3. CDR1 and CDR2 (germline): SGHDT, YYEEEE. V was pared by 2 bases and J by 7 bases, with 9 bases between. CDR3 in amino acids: CASSFSLSEAFF. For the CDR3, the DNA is TGTGCCAGCAGCTTTTCACTGAGTGAAGCTTTCTTT.